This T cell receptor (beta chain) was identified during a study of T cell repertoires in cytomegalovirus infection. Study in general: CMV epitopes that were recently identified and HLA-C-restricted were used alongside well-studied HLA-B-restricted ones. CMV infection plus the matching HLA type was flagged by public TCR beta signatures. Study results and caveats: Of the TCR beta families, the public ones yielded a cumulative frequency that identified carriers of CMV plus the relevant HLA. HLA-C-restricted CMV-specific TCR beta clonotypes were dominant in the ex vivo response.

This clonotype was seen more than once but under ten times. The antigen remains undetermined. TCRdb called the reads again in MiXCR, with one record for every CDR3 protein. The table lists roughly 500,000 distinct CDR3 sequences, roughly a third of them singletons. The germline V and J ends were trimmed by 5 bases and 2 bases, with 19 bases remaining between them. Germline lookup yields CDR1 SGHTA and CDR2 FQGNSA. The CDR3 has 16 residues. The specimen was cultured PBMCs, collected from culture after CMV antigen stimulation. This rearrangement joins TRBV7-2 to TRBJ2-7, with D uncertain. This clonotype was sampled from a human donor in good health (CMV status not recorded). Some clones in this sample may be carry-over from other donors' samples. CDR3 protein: CASSPNRALSPYEQYF. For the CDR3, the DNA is TGTGCCAGCAGCCCTAATCGGGCTTTATCTCCCTACGAGCAGTACTTC.